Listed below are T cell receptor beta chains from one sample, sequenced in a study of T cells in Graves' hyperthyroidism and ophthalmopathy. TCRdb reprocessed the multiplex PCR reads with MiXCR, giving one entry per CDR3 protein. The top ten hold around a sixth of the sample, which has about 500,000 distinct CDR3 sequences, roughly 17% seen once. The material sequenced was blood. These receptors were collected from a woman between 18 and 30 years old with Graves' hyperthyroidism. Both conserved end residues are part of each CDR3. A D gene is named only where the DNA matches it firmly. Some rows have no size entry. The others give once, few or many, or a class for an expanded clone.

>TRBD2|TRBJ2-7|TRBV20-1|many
CSAAGTSDYEQYF
TGCAGTGCCGCCGGGACTAGCGACTACGAGCAGTACTTC
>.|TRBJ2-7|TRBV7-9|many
CASSNGPGTSYEQYF
TGTGCCAGCAGCAACGGCCCGGGAACTTCCTACGAGCAGTACTTC
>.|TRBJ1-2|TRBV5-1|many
CASSQAGSNYGYTF
TGCGCCAGCAGCCAGGCAGGATCCAACTATGGCTACACCTTC
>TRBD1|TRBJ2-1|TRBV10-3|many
CAITGTGSYNEQFF
TGTGCCATAACCGGGACAGGGTCCTACAATGAGCAGTTCTTC
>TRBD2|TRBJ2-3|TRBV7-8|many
CASSPLAGTSGAPDTQYF
TGTGCCAGCAGCCCCCTAGCGGGTACAAGCGGTGCCCCAGATACGCAGTATTTT
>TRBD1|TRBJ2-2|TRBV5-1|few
CASSLAAGGANTGELFF
TGCGCCAGCAGCTTAGCTGCAGGGGGCGCGAACACCGGGGAGCTGTTTTTT
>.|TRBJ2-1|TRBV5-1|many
CASSLGRSPYNEQFF
TGCGCCAGCAGCTTGGGAAGGTCCCCCTACAATGAGCAGTTCTTC
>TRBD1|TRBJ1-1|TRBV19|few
CASTSGTGGIPGTEAFF
TGTGCCAGTACCTCCGGGACAGGGGGCATCCCAGGCACTGAAGCTTTCTTT
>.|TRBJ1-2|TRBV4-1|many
CASSQPDGLGGYTF
TGCGCCAGCAGCCAACCGGACGGTCTAGGGGGCTACACCTTC
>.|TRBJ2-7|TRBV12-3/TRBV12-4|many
CASRYGVIFDEQYF
TGTGCCAGCAGGTACGGGGTGATTTTCGACGAGCAGTACTTC
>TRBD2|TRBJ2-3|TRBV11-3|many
CASSFKGSGPSTDTQYF
TGTGCCAGCAGCTTCAAGGGTAGCGGGCCATCCACAGATACGCAGTATTTT
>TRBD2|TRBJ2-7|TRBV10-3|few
CAISVQTSGSNEQYF
TGTGCCATCAGTGTACAGACTAGCGGGAGTAACGAGCAGTACTTC
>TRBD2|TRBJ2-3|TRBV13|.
CASSTRGGTDTQYF
TGTGCCAGCAGCACCCGGGGGGGAACAGATACGCAGTATTTT
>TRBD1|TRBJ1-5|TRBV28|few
CAISNRGRQPQHF
TGTGCCATCTCAAACAGGGGGCGTCAGCCCCAGCATTTT
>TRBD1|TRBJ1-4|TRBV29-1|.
CSVAGDRAGGEKLFF
TGCAGCGTTGCTGGGGACAGGGCAGGAGGCGAAAAACTGTTTTTT
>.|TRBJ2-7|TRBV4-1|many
CASSQHTDSYEQYF
TGCGCCAGCAGCCAACACACGGATTCCTACGAGCAGTACTTC
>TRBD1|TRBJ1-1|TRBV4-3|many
CASSQEPAGTGNTEAFF
TGCGCCAGCAGCCAAGAGCCAGCCGGGACAGGGAACACTGAAGCTTTCTTT
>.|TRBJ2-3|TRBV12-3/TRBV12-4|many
CASSLTSWMGGVHSDTQYF
TGTGCCAGCAGTTTAACTAGTTGGATGGGGGGCGTTCACTCAGATACGCAGTATTTT
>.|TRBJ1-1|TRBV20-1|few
CSARRPRGGTEAFF
TGCAGTGCCAGGAGACCGAGGGGGGGGACTGAAGCTTTCTTT
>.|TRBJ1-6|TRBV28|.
CASSGYSPLHF
TGTGCCAGCAGCGGGTATTCACCCCTCCACTTT
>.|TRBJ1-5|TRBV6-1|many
CASSEAQQNGHQPQHF
TGTGCCAGCAGTGAAGCGCAACAAAATGGGCATCAGCCCCAGCATTTT
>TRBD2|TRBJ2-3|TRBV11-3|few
CASSPKGPGRENTQYF
TGTGCCAGCAGCCCGAAAGGGCCCGGGAGGGAGAATACGCAGTATTTT
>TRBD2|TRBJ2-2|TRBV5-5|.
CASSRGLAGDTGELFF
TGTGCCAGCAGCCGTGGACTAGCGGGGGACACCGGGGAGCTGTTTTTT
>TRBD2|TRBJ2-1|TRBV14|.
CASAPVAGGYSEQFF
TGTGCCAGCGCCCCGGTAGCGGGAGGCTATTCCGAGCAGTTCTTC
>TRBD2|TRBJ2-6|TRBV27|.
CASSGATSGGFSGANVLTF
TGTGCCAGCAGTGGCGCGACTAGCGGGGGATTCTCTGGGGCCAACGTCCTGACTTTC
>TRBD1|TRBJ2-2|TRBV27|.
CASTQPGQLNTGELFF
TGTGCCAGCACCCAGCCGGGACAGCTGAACACCGGGGAGCTGTTTTTT
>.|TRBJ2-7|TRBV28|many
CASSFVKVTYEQYF
TGTGCCAGCAGTTTTGTGAAGGTGACCTACGAGCAGTACTTC
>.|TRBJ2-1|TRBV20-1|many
CTIAEGSSYNEQFF
TGCACCATAGCGGAGGGGAGCTCCTACAATGAGCAGTTCTTC
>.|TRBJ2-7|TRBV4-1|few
CASSLENREVYEQYF
TGCGCCAGCAGCTTAGAAAACAGGGAAGTTTACGAGCAGTACTTC
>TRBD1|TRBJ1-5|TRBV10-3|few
CAISGTGGQPQHF
TGTGCCATCAGTGGGACAGGGGGTCAGCCCCAGCATTTT
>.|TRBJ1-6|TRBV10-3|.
CAISESANNSPLHF
TGTGCCATCAGTGAGTCGGCTAATAATTCACCCCTCCACTTT
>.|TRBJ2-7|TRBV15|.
CATSGTGASSYEQYF
TGTGCCACCAGCGGAACAGGCGCGAGCTCCTACGAGCAGTACTTC
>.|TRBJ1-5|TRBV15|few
CATSRDGFGQPQHF
TGTGCCACCAGCAGAGACGGGTTCGGTCAGCCCCAGCATTTT
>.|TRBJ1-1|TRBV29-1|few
CSASSRVRGTEAFF
TGCAGCGCCTCTAGCAGGGTACGAGGCACTGAAGCTTTCTTT
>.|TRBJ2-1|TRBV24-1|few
CATSEGGINEQFF
TGTGCCACCAGTGAAGGGGGAATCAATGAGCAGTTCTTC
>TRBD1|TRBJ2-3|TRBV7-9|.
CASRQQWDRTIRGADTQYF
TGTGCCAGCAGACAACAGTGGGACAGGACCATACGTGGCGCAGATACGCAGTATTTT
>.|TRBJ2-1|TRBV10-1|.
CASSRAGTYNEQFF
TGCGCCAGCAGTCGGGCGGGAACCTACAATGAGCAGTTCTTC
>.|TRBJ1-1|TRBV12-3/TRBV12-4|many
CASSLRSRTPNTEAFF
TGTGCCAGCAGTTTAAGGTCCCGGACACCGAACACTGAAGCTTTCTTT
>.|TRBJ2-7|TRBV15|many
CATSEEKGYEQYF
TGTGCCACCAGCGAGGAAAAGGGATACGAGCAGTACTTC
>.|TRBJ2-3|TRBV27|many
CAVWEEDTDTQYF
TGTGCAGTATGGGAGGAAGACACAGATACGCAGTATTTT
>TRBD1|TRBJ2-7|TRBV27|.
CASSLGTGGRSYEQYF
TGTGCCAGCAGCTTAGGGACAGGGGGTCGCTCCTACGAGCAGTACTTC
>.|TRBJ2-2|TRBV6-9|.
CASINRATAGELFF
TGTGCCAGCATTAATCGGGCAACCGCCGGGGAGCTGTTTTTT
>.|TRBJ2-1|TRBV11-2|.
CASSPRGGGRYNEQFF
TGTGCCAGCAGCCCCCGTGGAGGGGGCCGTTACAATGAGCAGTTCTTC
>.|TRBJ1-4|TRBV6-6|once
CASSYSGHATNEKLFF
TGTGCCAGCAGTTACTCGGGGCATGCCACTAATGAAAAACTGTTTTTT
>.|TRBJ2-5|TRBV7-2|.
CASSRDGPTQYF
TGTGCCAGCAGCAGGGACGGCCCGACCCAGTACTTC
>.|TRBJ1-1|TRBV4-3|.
CASSQRGGAVGTEAFF
TGCGCCAGCAGCCAGAGGGGGGGGGCGGTCGGCACTGAAGCTTTCTTT